The entry below gives a single TCR beta chain sequence along with its context. Which antigen it targets is not known. No much larger clone exists at a distance of one base, and base qualities are not known. Inclusion was restricted to participants for whom at least one PBMC sample before ART initiation and at least two post-ART samples were available. Every participant with HIV received treatment in the United States of America. Before DNA extraction, cryopreserved samples containing about 0.95-10 million PBMC were thawed and washed. At the time of the earliest PBMC sample for each participant with HIV, ages ranged from roughly 23 to 55 years. PBMC samples from each participant spanned 1-4 timepoints before ART initiation and 2-8 timepoints after ART initiation, with a median of 7 samples. Serial HIV viral load, CD4+ T-cell count, ART history and demographic data were obtained for every participant. Genomic DNA was extracted from unsorted PBMC with a Qiagen kit on a QIAcube, processed in batches of 12 samples.

This entry is derived from a study of long-term antiretroviral therapy in people with HIV (dated 2022 in TCRdb). For the study in its entirety: The earliest samples were collected approximately a decade before the 2015 WHO recommendation for immediate ART, a period when ART was typically delayed until CD4 counts fell. A retrospective serial study tested whether ART initiation and durable HIV suppression were associated with changes in peripheral blood TRB repertoire composition and diversity. No cross-contamination during QIAcube processing was seen in test extractions of a monoclonal T-cell line run alongside 25 to 35 polyclonal samples. A total of over 150 cryopreserved PBMC samples came from 30 or so adults with confirmed HIV infection and were collected serially over a mean of roughly six years (range 1-12). About 35% of the 30 participants with HIV were female. Summary of the overall study and its limitations: Limited PBMC availability meant only the TCR beta chain was sequenced, without alpha chain pairing. Narrower CDR3 length ranges were observed in HIV repertoires than in controls, and an antigen-experienced repertoire with only a slight naive shift after ART was suggested by the network structure. Expanded TRB clones identified before ART initiation dominated the repertoire across all time points, though the dominance fluctuated and decreased in many PLHIV after ART. Inferences about post-ART repertoire changes were limited because no data were available on ART adherence, viral resistance or therapy changes. Samples dated from the mid-2000s to the late 2010s, and the ART regimens used may be less effective than current ones. Starting ART was linked to a significant rise in TRB diversity, yet even with long-term ART the diversity remained significantly lower than in transplant donor controls. Because pre-ART samples had limited cell numbers, profiling was done on unsorted PBMC rather than on sorted CD4+ and CD8+ T cells.

The immunoSEQ hsTCRB v3.0 assay was used at survey level resolution to sequence the TRB variable region. The target sequencing depth for TRB was about 40,000-55,000 T-cell genomes per sample. Pooled TRB libraries were sequenced on an Illumina MiSeq with a v3 150-cycle kit. The source study handled its data this way. Analysis of repertoires was carried out in R inside a reproducible Nextflow workflow spanning QC, data transformation and analysis. LymphoSeq2, an R package for exploring AIRR-Seq data, was used to implement the custom analyses. A few samples yielding fewer than 5000 total TRB sequences were excluded, leaving more than 150 analyzed HIV repertoires. Among the 180 to 200 retained HIV repertoires, 55 to 60 were collected before ART initiation and 120 to 140 were collected after ART initiation. Repertoires were downsampled to 5000 TRB nucleotide sequences, with summary statistics averaged over 100 downsampling iterations. The analysis kept only TRB sequences whose CDR3 regions were at least seven amino acids long. A Shannon entropy-derived clonality score and the Gini coefficient were used to measure diversity. In the repertoire networks, any two of the top 5000 CDR3 amino acid sequences were connected whenever the two sequences differed by an edit distance of one. For TRB CDR3 amino acid sequences, antigen specificity groups and MHC restriction were predicted with GLIPH2. CDR3 amino acid sequences were matched against VDJdb and McPAS-TCR to flag known CMV, EBV, HIV or tissue antigen associations. Pre-ART, post-ART and control groups were compared with Wilcoxon signed-rank tests and Holm-Bonferroni correction. As stored in TCRdb, this immuneACCESS dataset retains in-frame rearrangements with V and J assigned. A fraction of the clones does not appear; measured against another copy, unresolved V genes explain less than half of the discrepancy, and the remainder lacks a known reason. V and J calls and clone size are those listed in that table; D and trimming were worked out from the DNA. Within this sample are 15,000 or so clones, with roughly three quarters of them counted one time only. The ten most abundant clones make up approximately 21% of the sample.

The source of this sequence is a woman aged 35 to 49 with HIV. Here the sequenced sample was unsorted PBMCs, taken 0.5 years before starting antiretroviral therapy.

The nucleotide sequence is TGTGCCAGCAGTGAACGGCAGGGGTGGGCTGAAGCTTTCTTT. This encodes CASSERQGWAEAFF. The chain uses TRBV6-1 and TRBJ1-1; possibly the D gene is TRBD1, per 6 matching bases. V gives up 2 bases and J gives up 6 bases, and the segment between their germline ends measures 13 bases. The CDR3 runs 14 residues from the cysteine to the phenylalanine. The retained sequence is limited to the CDR3, 42 bases, with the frame set at the first base. CDR1 MNHNS and CDR2 SASEGT are derived from the germline V gene.